This T cell receptor (beta chain) was obtained from a study of tumor-infiltrating lymphocytes in oesophageal squamous cell carcinoma. TCRdb called the PCR reads again in MiXCR, with one record for every CDR3 protein. Found here are under 20,000 distinct CDR3 sequences, roughly 37% of them singletons; the top ten hold almost 7%. This clonotype has just one count. The germline gives CDR1 SGHTA, CDR2 FQGTGA. There are 14 residues in the CDR3. V lost 3 bases, J lost 2 bases, and 9 bases lay in between. The sequenced sample was blood. This clonotype was obtained from a male donor with esophageal squamous cell carcinoma. V usage is TRBV7-3 and J usage is TRBJ2-3; tentatively, D is TRBD2 (6 bases). For the CDR3, the DNA is TGTGCCAGCAGCTTGGCGGGACCCACAGATACGCAGTATTTT. The encoded protein is CASSLAGPTDTQYF.